This T cell receptor (beta chain) is drawn from a study of T cells in Graves' hyperthyroidism and ophthalmopathy. The TCR beta CDR3 regions underwent amplification using RNA transcripts as the source. Carried out on the TCR CDR3, a first-round RT-PCR used the HTBI primer set. One entry per CDR3 protein results from TCRdb running MiXCR on the multiplex PCR reads. Among about 420,000 distinct CDR3 sequences listed, less than 20% were seen once. Germline loops: CDR1 SGHAT, CDR2 FQNNGV. V shed 4 bases and J shed 3 bases, with 16 bases lying between them. There are 15 residues in the CDR3. This clonotype was seen at least ten times. Its matching antigen is unknown. Study-wide results and caveats: The model foresaw ophthalmopathy a median roughly 6.5 months prior to onset.

This clonotype was sampled from a woman aged 18-30 years with Graves' hyperthyroidism. This chain joins TRBV11-2 and TRBJ2-7; perhaps TRBD1 as D (6 bases). Sequencing used blood. CDR3 sequence (DNA): TGTGCCAGCAGCTCCAATCCAGGGGTCGACTACGAGCAGTACTTC. Amino acid sequence: CASSSNPGVDYEQYF.